This T cell receptor beta chain was captured by sequencing in a study of response to subunit inactivated influenza vaccine. This clonotype was observed a handful of times. MiXCR, run by TCRdb on the RT-PCR reads, gives a single entry per CDR3 protein. The table has about 520,000 distinct CDR3 sequences, over 25% seen once. The V gene lost 0 bases and the J gene lost 7 bases, with 3 bases spanning the gap. The CDR3 has 12 amino acids. This TCR was sampled from a man aged 45 to 65 who received an inactivated influenza vaccine. This chain uses TRBV12-3 or TRBV12-4 with TRBJ1-4; D gene ambiguous. The source material was CD4+ T cells sorted from PBMCs, sampled 5 days after vaccination. The CDR3 DNA is TGTGCCAGCAGTTTAGCGCTTGAAAAACTGTTTTTT. It yields the protein CASSLALEKLFF.